These 28 T cell receptor beta chains share one sample of origin, sequenced in a study of cytomegalovirus exposure and HLA in healthy donors. 60 Vbeta and 13 Jbeta primers were used in PCR. The method was immunoSEQ multiplex PCR; TCRdb's version includes in-frame clones alone and lacks a portion of them. The repertoire holds 100,000 to 150,000 clones, with 50% to 80% as singletons. Sequencing input: PBMCs. The source of these receptors is a woman aged 40 to 50 in good health and CMV-seropositive.

The chain joins TRBV29-1 to TRBJ1-4, with TRBD1 as a possible D gene (5 bases). Germline V gene data show CDR1 as SQVTM and CDR2 as ANQGSEA. There are 13 residues in the CDR3. The germline V and J ends were trimmed by 2 bases and 7 bases, with 11 bases remaining between them. CDR3 region: CSVETVGGEKLFF. CDR3 DNA sequence: TGCAGCGTTGAAACAGTGGGGGGTGAAAAACTGTTTTTT.

With regard to this clone: At one of its ends the junction is not consistent with the germline gene, which may arise from a read error. This chain uses TRBV7-9 with TRBJ1-2; 8 bases are a match to TRBD1. Germline V lookup: CDR1 SEHNR, CDR2 FQNEAQ (reference sequence). CDR3 length: 15 amino acids. CDR3 bases: TGTGCCAGCAGCTTAGCCGGGGGACAGGTCTATGGCTACCCCTTC. As protein: CASSLAGGQVYGYPF.

This sequence joins TRBV2 and TRBJ2-1; D perhaps matches TRBD2 (6 bases). CDR1 is SNHLY and CDR2 is FYNNEI in the germline V gene. Trimming took 6 bases from V and 4 from J, leaving 19 bases between them. The CDR3 has 16 amino acids. CDR3 amino acids: CASRNGLTRTYNEQFF. CDR3 sequence (DNA): TGTGCCAGCAGGAACGGCCTGACTAGAACATACAATGAGCAGTTCTTC.

J is TRBJ2-1 and V is TRBV18; 9 bases map to TRBD1. Germline V gene lookup returns CDR1 KGHSH and CDR2 LQKENI. This CDR3 spans 15 amino acids. Trimming at V came to 2 bases and at J to 3 bases, leaving 2 bases not matched to a gene. CDR3 coding DNA: TGTGCCAGCTCACCAGGGGACAGGGACTACAATGAGCAGTTCTTC. Its translation is CASSPGDRDYNEQFF.

This CDR3 reads CASSPQGGTEAFF. The CDR3 DNA reads as TGTGCCAGCTCACCTCAGGGAGGCACTGAAGCTTTCTTT. V gene TRBV18 combines with J gene TRBJ1-1, with D possibly TRBD1 on 5 matching bases. Deletions cut 3 bases from V and 4 bases from J, with 9 bases between. Germline CDR1 and CDR2: KGHSH and LQKENI. The CDR3 has 13 residues.

The V gene is TRBV2, the J gene TRBJ1-4; D ambiguous. The germline V gene encodes CDR1 SNHLY and CDR2 FYNNEI. Deletions cut 11 bases from V and 3 bases from J, with 13 bases between. This CDR3 is built from 13 residues. The CDR3 region has the DNA TGTGCCTCCGGGGAGGAGGCTAATGAAAAACTGTTTTTT. Translation: CASGEEANEKLFF.

In this sample, this clone turned up a few times. V usage is TRBV29-1 and J usage is TRBJ2-3, with 8 bases aligning to TRBD1. The germline V gene encodes CDR1 SQVTM and CDR2 ANQGSEA. CDR3 length: 13 amino acids. The ends lost 4 bases at V and 4 bases at J; junction bases unmatched: 4. The CDR3 region is CSVGQQGADTQYF. In nucleotides, the CDR3 is TGCAGCGTTGGCCAACAGGGGGCAGATACGCAGTATTTT.

The table lists this clone with a count of one. The J gene is TRBJ2-2, the V gene TRBV7-9, with D unclear. The CDR3 contains 12 residues. The germline V gene encodes CDR1 SEHNR and CDR2 FQNEAQ (reference sequence). V was clipped by 5 bases and J by 5 bases, with 6 bases between them. The CDR3 sequence is CASSDLTGELFF. The CDR3 region has the DNA TGTGCCAGCAGCGACTTAACCGGGGAGCTGTTTTTT.

The rearrangement joins TRBV15 to TRBJ1-2, with a possible D match to TRBD1 (6 bases). CDR1 and CDR2 (germline): LNHNV, YYDKDF (reference sequence). CDR3 length: 13 residues. V was shortened by 0 bases and J by 8 bases, with 10 bases between the two germline ends. The CDR3 reads CATSREGAWGYTF. CDR3 DNA sequence: TGTGCCACCAGCAGAGAGGGGGCATGGGGCTACACCTTC.

V gene TRBV6-5 combines with J gene TRBJ2-2; D unclear. The CDR3 totals 13 residues. The V end lost 6 bases, the J end lost 1 base, and 6 bases lay between the germline ends. Looked up from germline, CDR1 is MNHEY and CDR2 is SVGAGI. CDR3 nucleotides: TGTGCCAGCAGCGCGGTGAACACCGGGGAGCTGTTTTTT. Translation gives CASSAVNTGELFF.

In its sample, this clone was seen a few times. The V call is TRBV27, the J call TRBJ2-7, with D perhaps TRBD2 (6 bases). Germline V gene lookup returns CDR1 MNHEY and CDR2 SMNVEV (reference sequence). V was shortened by 3 bases and J by 0 bases, with 12 bases between the two germline ends. The CDR3 extends over 15 amino acids. As DNA, the CDR3 is TGTGCCAGCAGTTTTTTCCAGGGAGGCTCCTACGAGCAGTACTTC. Protein: CASSFFQGGSYEQYF.

In its sample, this clone was seen a few times. The J gene is TRBJ2-3, the V gene TRBV19, with 7 bases lining up with TRBD2. V was clipped by 3 bases and J by 3 bases; unmatched bases: 6. CDR1 is LNHDA, CDR2 SQIVND, per germline (reference sequence). This CDR3 spans 15 amino acids. CDR3 region: CASSISLAETDTQYF. CDR3 coding DNA: TGTGCCAGTAGTATCTCGCTAGCGGAAACAGATACGCAGTATTTT.

V is TRBV2 and J is TRBJ1-4; a weak D match, TRBD1 (6 bases). The CDR3 totals 16 residues. V lost 6 bases to trimming and J lost 8 bases, with 22 bases between them. The germline V gene encodes CDR1 SNHLY and CDR2 FYNNEI. CDR3 in amino acids: CASSLNQGGRVEKLFF. CDR3 nucleotide sequence: TGTGCCAGCAGCCTGAATCAAGGGGGAAGGGTAGAAAAACTGTTTTTT.

V and J are TRBV6-1 and TRBJ1-1; maybe TRBD1 (6 bases). Trimming took off 11 bases at V and 1 base at J, with 14 bases between the two ends. CDR3 length: 13 amino acids. From germline, CDR1 is MNHNS and CDR2 SASEGT. The CDR3 DNA reads as TGTGCCGCCAAAGAAGGGGGGAACACTGAAGCTTTCTTT. As protein: CAAKEGGNTEAFF.

This clone occurred a few times. The chain carries TRBV6-1 and TRBJ2-7; 10 bases fit TRBD2. With 2 bases clipped from V and 0 bases from J, the junction kept 4 bases outside the gene matches. CDR3 length: 16 residues. Looked up from germline, CDR1 is MNHNS and CDR2 is SASEGT. The CDR3 DNA sequence: TGTGCCAGCAGTGAATTAGCGGGGGGCCACTCCTACGAGCAGTACTTC. Protein product: CASSELAGGHSYEQYF.

This chain joins TRBV28 and TRBJ2-1; D call uncertain. The germline V gene has CDR1 MDHEN and CDR2 SYDVKM. Deletions cut 4 bases from V and 6 bases from J, with 19 bases between. CDR3 length: 16 amino acids. CDR3: CASSSPSGWNGNEQFF. CDR3 nucleotides: TGTGCCAGCAGTTCTCCCTCCGGGTGGAACGGCAATGAGCAGTTCTTC.

V and J are TRBV9 and TRBJ1-3, with D possibly TRBD1 on 6 matching bases. The germline gives CDR1 SGDLS, CDR2 YYNGEE. V was shortened by 4 bases and J by 0 bases, with 11 bases between the two germline ends. The CDR3 extends over 15 amino acids. The chain's CDR3 is CASSLTDSSGNTIYF. The CDR3 coding sequence is TGTGCCAGCAGCCTTACGGACAGCTCTGGAAACACCATATATTTT.

The chain employs TRBV19 and TRBJ2-1; weak D call: TRBD2 (5 bases). This CDR3 contains 13 residues. Looked up from germline, CDR1 is LNHDA and CDR2 is SQIVND (reference sequence). The V gene lost 7 bases and the J gene lost 1 base, with 8 bases spanning the gap. DNA of the CDR3: TGTGCCAGTATGAGCGGTTCCTACAATGAGCAGTTCTTC. Translating it yields CASMSGSYNEQFF.

The chain employs TRBV30 and TRBJ2-5; possibly TRBD1 for D (5 bases). The J call may be incorrect, as the DNA end agrees better with TRBJ2-7. The length of the CDR3 is 12 residues. The V gene's germline CDR1 is GTSNPN and CDR2 SVGIG (reference sequence). CDR3 DNA sequence: TGTGCCTGGACAGGGTCATCGCCCGAGCAGTACTTC. Translating gives CAWTGSSPEQYF.

A single count supports this clone. This rearrangement joins TRBV28 to TRBJ1-6, with TRBD1 matching over 8 bases. Unmatched junction bases numbered 5, after V lost 2 bases and J lost 5 bases. The CDR3 runs to 16 residues. The germline V gene has CDR1 MDHEN and CDR2 SYDVKM. The CDR3 spells CASSLQGAPDNSPLHF. The CDR3 DNA is TGTGCCAGCAGTTTACAGGGGGCTCCCGATAATTCACCCCTCCACTTT.

The chain has TRBV2 and TRBJ2-1; 16 bases agree with TRBD2. The ends lost 5 bases at V and 9 bases at J; junction bases unmatched: 10. Germline CDR1 SNHLY, CDR2 FYNNEI. This CDR3 has 17 amino acids. The CDR3 is CASSWDGTSGRGGEQFF. Here the CDR3 DNA reads TGTGCCAGCAGTTGGGACGGGACTAGCGGGAGGGGAGGTGAGCAGTTCTTC.

The DNA for the CDR3 is TGTGCCAGCAGCTTAGGAATGGGGGGGACCACTGAAGCTTTCTTT. This translates into CASSLGMGGTTEAFF. The chain uses TRBV7-9 and TRBJ1-1, with a possible D match to TRBD1 (5 bases). Trimming removed 1 base from V and 4 bases from J, with 13 bases in between. The CDR3 extends over 15 amino acids. Looked up from germline, CDR1 is SEHNR and CDR2 is FQNEAQ (reference sequence).

This chain uses TRBV9 with TRBJ1-4; D possibly corresponds to TRBD1 (5 bases). Germline V CDR1 and CDR2: SGDLS, YYNGEE. The CDR3 is made up of 15 amino acids. V shed 3 bases and J shed 0 bases, with 9 bases lying between them. The chain's CDR3 is CASSAAGTTNEKLFF. The DNA of the CDR3 is TGTGCCAGCAGCGCCGCAGGGACAACTAATGAAAAACTGTTTTTT.

This chain connects TRBV11-2 to TRBJ2-3; 14 bases are a match to TRBD2. V gave up 6 bases and J gave up 4 bases; unmatched junction bases: 9. This CDR3 contains 17 residues. Germline loops: CDR1 SGHAT, CDR2 FQNNGV. The CDR3 sequence: CASRSGTSGRKSDTQYF. The CDR3 DNA follows: TGTGCCAGCAGATCCGGGACTAGCGGGAGAAAGTCAGATACGCAGTATTTT.

The chain carries TRBV7-3 and TRBJ2-3, with a possible D match to TRBD2 (5 bases). The V end lost 5 bases, the J end lost 0 bases, and 9 bases lay between the germline ends. The CDR3 consists of 14 residues. The germline gives CDR1 SGHTA, CDR2 FQGTGA. This chain's CDR3 is CASSTQRSTDTQYF. The CDR3 region has the DNA TGTGCCAGCAGCACCCAGCGGAGCACAGATACGCAGTATTTT.

In DNA form, the CDR3 reads TGTGCCAGCAGCTTGGCCATCAACCCCAGGCTAGCAGGAGAGACCCAGTACTTC. Translated: CASSLAINPRLAGETQYF. This chain joins TRBV5-4 and TRBJ2-5; TRBD2 is a possible D gene (5 bases). The CDR3 sequence is 18 residues long. The ends were cut back, 0 bases at V and 4 bases at J, with 22 bases in the middle. Germline CDR1 reads SGHNT; CDR2 reads YYREEE (reference sequence).

The genes are TRBV28 and TRBJ2-7; 12 bases line up with TRBD1. The CDR3 spans 16 residues. V lost 7 bases and J lost 7; bases outside the gene matches: 14. The germline CDR1 and CDR2 sequences are MDHEN and SYDVKM. CDR3 in amino acids: CASTGTGGYLGGEQYF. In nucleotides, the CDR3 is TGTGCCAGCACCGGGACAGGGGGCTACTTAGGGGGAGAGCAGTACTTC.

The rearrangement uses TRBV5-4 and TRBJ2-4; D not certain. Trimming shortened V by 4 bases and J by 5 bases, and 13 bases separated the two germline ends. Germline lookup yields CDR1 SGHNT and CDR2 YYREEE (reference sequence). The CDR3 is 14 amino acids. Here the CDR3 reads CASSITSGENIQYF. The CDR3 coding sequence is TGTGCCAGCAGCATCACATCAGGTGAAAACATTCAGTACTTC.